One and the same sample provided the 5 T cell receptor beta chains below, sequenced in a study of T cells in Graves' hyperthyroidism and ophthalmopathy. Researchers amplified the TCR beta CDR3 regions from RNA transcripts. A first-round RT-PCR of the TCR CDR3 used the HTBI primer set. MiXCR, run by TCRdb on the multiplex PCR reads, gives a single entry per CDR3 protein. The table records hundreds of thousands of distinct CDR3 sequences, about a fifth of them present only once. Input material: blood. All receptors derive from a young man with Graves' ophthalmopathy.

This clonotype was found many times. The chain couples TRBV18 to TRBJ1-2; D not certain. Germline V gene sequence: CDR1 KGHSH, CDR2 LQKENI. The CDR3 is made up of 11 amino acids. V was cut by 5 bases and J by 4 bases, with 5 bases left in between. CDR3 residues: CASSSRYGYTF. In DNA, the CDR3 is TGTGCCAGCTCATCCCGCTATGGCTACACCTTC.

V and J are TRBV5-6 and TRBJ1-5, with D unresolved. This CDR3 has 15 residues. V lost 1 base to trimming and J lost 4 bases, with 12 bases between them. Germline V gene data show CDR1 as SGHDT and CDR2 as YYEEEE. The DNA for the CDR3 is TGTGCCAGCAGCTTGTTACGGGTGGGGAATCAGCCCCAGCATTTT. It codes for CASSLLRVGNQPQHF.

This clonotype was detected ten times or more. The gene calls are TRBV11-2 and TRBJ2-1; D may be TRBD1 (6 bases). V was shortened by 1 base and J by 6 bases, with 13 bases between the two germline ends. CDR1 and CDR2 (germline): SGHAT, FQNNGV. CDR3 size: 15 residues. The CDR3 spells CASSLGVLGANEQFF. The CDR3, as DNA: TGTGCCAGCAGCTTAGGGGTCCTGGGGGCCAATGAGCAGTTCTTC.

This clonotype has at least ten counts. The rearrangement joins TRBV18 to TRBJ2-7, with D uncertain. With 2 bases removed from V and 5 bases from J, the gap between germline ends came to 10 bases. CDR3 length: 13 amino acids. The V gene's germline CDR1 is KGHSH and CDR2 LQKENI. The CDR3 bases are TGTGCCAGCTCACCAAAGCAGATCCACGAGCAGTACTTC. This codes for CASSPKQIHEQYF. The variable domain in full, with the rest retrieved from reference TRBV18 and TRBJ2-7, is NAGVMQNPRHLVRRRGQEARLRCSPMKGHSHVYWYRQLPEEGLKFMVYLQKENIIDESGMPKERFSAEFPKEGPSILRIQQVVRGDSAAYFCASSPKQIHEQYFGPGTRLTVT.

This clonotype was observed many times. The V and J genes are TRBV11-2 and TRBJ2-7; D gene uncertain. The CDR3 is 11 amino acids. V was shortened by 5 bases and J by 6 bases, with 8 bases between the two germline ends. CDR1 is SGHAT, CDR2 FQNNGV, per germline. CDR3 region: CASSTLSEQYF. CDR3 in DNA: TGTGCCAGCAGCACCCTTTCCGAGCAGTACTTC. The full variable domain, in which reference TRBV11-2 and TRBJ2-7 provide the parts outside the CDR3, is EAGVAQSPRYKIIEKRQSVAFWCNPISGHATLYWYQQILGQGPKLLIQFQNNGVVDDSQLPKDRFSAERLKGVDSTLKIQPAKLEDSAVYLCASSTLSEQYFGPGTRLTVT.